This TCR beta chain was found in a study of identical twins. The germline V and J ends were trimmed by 6 bases and 3 bases, with 9 bases remaining between them. Germline CDR1 and CDR2: KGHSH and LQKENI. This CDR3 region has 12 residues. MiXCR, applied by TCRdb to the 5' RACE reads, yields one record per CDR3 protein. This table has about 480,000 distinct CDR3 sequences, 11% to 15% appearing once. Donors uniformly comprised healthy Caucasians. This clonotype was found a few times. These records were also assigned to another study, of yellow fever vaccine responses in identical twins.

The chain is built from TRBV18 and TRBJ2-7; D gene uncertain. Sequenced input: CD4+ T cells sorted from blood. The clonotype originates from a woman aged 18-29 years in good health. Here the CDR3 DNA reads TGTGCCAGCTCGGGAACCAACTACGAGCAGTACTTC. Translation: CASSGTNYEQYF.